A selection of T cell receptor beta chains follows, all from one sample in a study of cytomegalovirus exposure and HLA in healthy donors. Assay: immunoSEQ multiplex PCR; the TCRdb copy retains only in-frame clones and omits some. Counted here are approximately 150,000 clones, over 70% occurring once; the ten biggest clones make up 1.5% to 2%. The sequencing sample was made of PBMCs. These receptors came from a woman aged 40 to 50 in good health and CMV-seronegative. Both conserved end residues are trimmed from each CDR3.

V gene: TRBV2; J gene: TRBJ1-1; CDR3 protein: ASSEYRGTEAF
V gene: TRBV5-6; J gene: TRBJ1-4; CDR3 protein: ASSLGTGVGEKLF
V gene: TRBV7-9; J gene: TRBJ1-3; CDR3 protein: ASSPRDMRNTIY
V gene: TRBV10-3; J gene: TRBJ2-2; CDR3 protein: AISESPRTPTGELF
V gene: TRBV28; J gene: TRBJ2-5; CDR3 protein: ASSRGGRETQY
V gene: TRBV11-2; J gene: TRBJ1-2; CDR3 protein: ASSLGTGYGYT
V gene: TRBV19; J gene: TRBJ1-1; CDR3 protein: ASSIQERHTEAF
V gene: TRBV18; J gene: TRBJ1-5; CDR3 protein: ASSPWTGASNQPQH
V gene: TRBV19; J gene: TRBJ1-1; CDR3 protein: ASTEGNTEAF
V gene: TRBV18; J gene: TRBJ1-1; CDR3 protein: ASSPDTGSETEAF
V gene: TRBV29-1; J gene: TRBJ1-5; CDR3 protein: SVVTGGPSNQPQH
V gene: TRBV6-1; J gene: TRBJ1-5; CDR3 protein: ASSAGQGVSQPQH
V gene: TRBV18; J gene: TRBJ2-2; CDR3 protein: ASSPSVLAGNTGELF
V gene: TRBV6-1; J gene: TRBJ1-3; CDR3 protein: ASSEGGSVGNTIY
V gene: TRBV5-4; J gene: TRBJ2-3; CDR3 protein: ASSLVAGLTDTQY
V gene: TRBV5-1; J gene: TRBJ2-1; CDR3 protein: ASSLAAGTTDNEQF
V gene: TRBV6-5; J gene: TRBJ2-5; CDR3 protein: ASSFDRGGRQY
V gene: TRBV7-9; J gene: TRBJ1-2; CDR3 protein: SSSLAGLTGGSGYT
V gene: TRBV5-1; J gene: TRBJ1-2; CDR3 protein: ASSLGTGTYGYT
V gene: TRBV11-2; J gene: TRBJ1-6; CDR3 protein: ASSKDGTEVSPLH
V gene: TRBV7-9; J gene: TRBJ1-2; CDR3 protein: ASSSPRGGGYGNYGYT
V gene: TRBV2; J gene: TRBJ2-5; CDR3 protein: ASSDGGRSWGEQY